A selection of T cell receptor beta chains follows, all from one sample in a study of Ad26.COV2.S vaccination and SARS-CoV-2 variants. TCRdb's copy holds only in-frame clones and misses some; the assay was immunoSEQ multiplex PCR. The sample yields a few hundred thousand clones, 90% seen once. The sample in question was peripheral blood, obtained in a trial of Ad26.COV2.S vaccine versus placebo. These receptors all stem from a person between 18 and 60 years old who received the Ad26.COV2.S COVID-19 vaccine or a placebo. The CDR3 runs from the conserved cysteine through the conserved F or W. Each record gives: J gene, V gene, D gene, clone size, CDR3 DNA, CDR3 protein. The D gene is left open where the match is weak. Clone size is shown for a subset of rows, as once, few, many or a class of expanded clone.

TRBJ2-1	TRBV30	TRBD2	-	TGTGCCTGTAGACTAGCGGGAGTGTACAATGAGCAGTTCTTC	CACRLAGVYNEQFF
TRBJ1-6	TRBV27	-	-	TGTGCCAGCAGTCTCGCCTATAATTCACCCCTCCACTTT	CASSLAYNSPLHF
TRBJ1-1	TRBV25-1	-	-	TGTGCCAGCAGTGAAAGTTTGGGGGGCACTAACACTGAAGCTTTCTTT	CASSESLGGTNTEAFF
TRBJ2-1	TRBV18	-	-	TGTGCCAGCTCACCACCCGACGGGGGTAATGAGCAGTTCTTC	CASSPPDGGNEQFF
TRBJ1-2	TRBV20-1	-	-	TGCAGTGCTACTGTGGGAGGGGGCTACACCTTC	CSATVGGGYTF
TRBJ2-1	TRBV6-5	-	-	TGTGCCAGCGCAACGGACTCCTACAATGAGCAGTTCTTC	CASATDSYNEQFF
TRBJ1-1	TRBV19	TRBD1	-	TGTGCCAGTAATCCGACAGGGTGGGCTGAAGCTTTCTTT	CASNPTGWAEAFF
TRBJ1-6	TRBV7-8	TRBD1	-	TGTGCCAGCACTCCGGGACAGACGAGCTCCTATAATTCACCCCTCCACTTT	CASTPGQTSSYNSPLHF
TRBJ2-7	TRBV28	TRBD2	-	TGTGCCAGCATCGGGGGGGCCCTATACGAGCAGTACTTC	CASIGGALYEQYF
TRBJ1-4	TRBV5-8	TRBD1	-	TGTGCCAGCAGCCCGGGAGGTACAGGGGGACCAACTAATGAAAAACTGTTTTTT	CASSPGGTGGPTNEKLFF
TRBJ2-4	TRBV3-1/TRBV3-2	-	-	TGTGCCAGCAGCCAAGATAAATATAGGGGACCTAAAGGTGGGAACATTCAGTACTTC	CASSQDKYRGPKGGNIQYF
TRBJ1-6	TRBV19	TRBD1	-	TGTGCCAGTAGTATCCGGGACAGGGGCACAGGGATATCCTATAATTCACCCCTCCACTTT	CASSIRDRGTGISYNSPLHF
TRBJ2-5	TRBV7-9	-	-	TGTGCCAGCAGCCAAGCAGGGATGAAGACCCAGTACTTC	CASSQAGMKTQYF
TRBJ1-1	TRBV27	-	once	TGTGCCAGCAGGGTTTTTAGGAACACTGAAGCTTTCTTT	CASRVFRNTEAFF
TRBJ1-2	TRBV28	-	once	TGTGCCAGCAGTGACAGTAACTATGGCTACACCTTC	CASSDSNYGYTF
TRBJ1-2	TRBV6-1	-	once	TGTGCCAGCAGTGGGCTTTACGGCGGGATTGGAGGGTCTGGCTACACCTTC	CASSGLYGGIGGSGYTF
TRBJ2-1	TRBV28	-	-	TGTGCCAGCAGTGCTCTAAGGGGGAGGGGGAACAATGAGCAGTTCTTC	CASSALRGRGNNEQFF
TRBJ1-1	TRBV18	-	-	TGTGCCAGCTCACCACCGGCGACGGGAGAAGCTTTCTTT	CASSPPATGEAFF
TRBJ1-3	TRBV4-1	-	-	TGCGCCAGCAGCCAATTTTTACTCTCTGGAAACACCATATATTTT	CASSQFLLSGNTIYF
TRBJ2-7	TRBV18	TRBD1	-	TGTGCCAGCTCACCACCGTCGGGGACAGGGATCTACGAGCAGTACTTC	CASSPPSGTGIYEQYF
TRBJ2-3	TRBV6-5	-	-	TGTGCCAGCAGTCACCGCCTCAGGGATACGCAGTATTTT	CASSHRLRDTQYF
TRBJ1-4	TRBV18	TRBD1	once	TGTGCCAGCTCACCCTCCGACAGGGGCCCTAATGAAAAACTGTTTTTT	CASSPSDRGPNEKLFF
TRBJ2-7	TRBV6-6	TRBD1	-	TGTGCCAGCAGATGGGACAGCCTACCCTCCTACGAGCAGTACTTC	CASRWDSLPSYEQYF
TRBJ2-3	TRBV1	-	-	TGCACCAGCAGCCTGTCGGATACGCAGTATTTT	CTSSLSDTQYF
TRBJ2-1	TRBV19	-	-	TGTGCCAGTACGTGGTCGGCATCCGATTACAATGAGCAGTTCTTC	CASTWSASDYNEQFF
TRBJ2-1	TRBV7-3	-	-	TGTGCCAGCAGCCTACTAGGAGGGTCGGACAATGAGCAGTTCTTC	CASSLLGGSDNEQFF
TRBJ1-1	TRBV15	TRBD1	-	TGTGCCACCAGCAAGGACAGGGGAATATCTGAAGCTTTCTTT	CATSKDRGISEAFF
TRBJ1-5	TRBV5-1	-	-	TGCGCCAGCAGCCAGGGGTCGGGCAATCAGCCCCAGCATTTT	CASSQGSGNQPQHF
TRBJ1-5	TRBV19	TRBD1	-	TGTGCCAGTACCCAGACAGGGGTAGGTGAGCAGCCCCAGCATTTT	CASTQTGVGEQPQHF
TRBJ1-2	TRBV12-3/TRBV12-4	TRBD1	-	TGTGCCAGCAGCATATCAGGGGGATCTGGCTACACCTTC	CASSISGGSGYTF
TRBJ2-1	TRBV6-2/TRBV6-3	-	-	TGTGCCAGCAGTCGCGCGGATCGGTACAATGAGCAGTTCTTC	CASSRADRYNEQFF
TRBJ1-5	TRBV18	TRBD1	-	TGTGCCAGCTCACCACCGGGACAGGGAAATCAGCCCCAGCATTTT	CASSPPGQGNQPQHF
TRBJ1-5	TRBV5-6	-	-	TGTGCCAGCAGCTTGGTAAATCAGCCCCAGCATTTT	CASSLVNQPQHF
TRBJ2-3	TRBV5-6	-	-	TGTGCCAGCAGCTTCCCCTTTTCCAGGCCTATCGGGCAGTATTTT	CASSFPFSRPIGQYF
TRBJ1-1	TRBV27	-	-	TGTGCCAGCAGTCCTTGGGGGCAGGACACTGAAGCTTTCTTT	CASSPWGQDTEAFF
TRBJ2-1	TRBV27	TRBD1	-	TGTGCCAGCAGTAGCGGGACAGGGGGCCGATGGGGGAATGAGCAGTTCTTC	CASSSGTGGRWGNEQFF
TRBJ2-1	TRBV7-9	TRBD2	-	TGTGCTAGCCGCCTAGCGGATTACAATGAGCAGTTCTTC	CASRLADYNEQFF
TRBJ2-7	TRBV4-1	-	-	TGCGCCAGCAGCCTCCTATCGTCGGGGTCCCGCGAGCAGTACTTC	CASSLLSSGSREQYF
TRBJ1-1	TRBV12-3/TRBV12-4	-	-	TGTGCCAGCAGGACCGGGACTGAAGCTTTCTTT	CASRTGTEAFF
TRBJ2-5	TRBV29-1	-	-	TGCAGCGTTAGACTCGTAGAGACCCAGTACTTC	CSVRLVETQYF
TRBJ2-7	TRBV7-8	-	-	TGTGCCAGCAGCTTGGGGTTGTCCTACGAGCAGTACTTC	CASSLGLSYEQYF
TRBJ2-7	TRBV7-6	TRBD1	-	TGTGCCACGCGAGACGGACAGGGCGGCTCCTACGAGCAGTACTTC	CATRDGQGGSYEQYF
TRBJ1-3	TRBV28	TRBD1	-	TGTGCCAGCCATCCGGACCCCTCGACAGGGAGAAAGGACACCATATATTTT	CASHPDPSTGRKDTIYF
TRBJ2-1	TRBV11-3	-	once	TGTGCCAGCAGCTTAGACGCGGGGACCCACAATGAGCAGTTCTTC	CASSLDAGTHNEQFF
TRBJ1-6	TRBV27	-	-	TGTGCCAGCAGTTTGGCCGCGGGGGGAGGTCACTATAATTCACCCCTCCACTTT	CASSLAAGGGHYNSPLHF
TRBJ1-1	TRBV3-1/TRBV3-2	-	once	TGTGCCAGCAGCCAAGATGGAAGAGCTTTCTTT	CASSQDGRAFF
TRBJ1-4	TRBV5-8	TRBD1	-	TGTGCCAGCAGCGCAAGGGGGCTCGGGGAAAAACTGTTTTTT	CASSARGLGEKLFF
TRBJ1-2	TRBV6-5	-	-	TGTGCCAGCAGGCTAAATACAGGGATTGGCTACACCTTC	CASRLNTGIGYTF
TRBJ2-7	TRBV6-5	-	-	TGTGCCAGCTCTAAGCGGGTCTCTCAGTGGCCCGAGCAGTACTTC	CASSKRVSQWPEQYF
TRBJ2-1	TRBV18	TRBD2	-	TGTGCCAGCTCCCCGGGACTACAATACAATGAGCAGTTCTTC	CASSPGLQYNEQFF
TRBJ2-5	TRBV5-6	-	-	TGTGCCAGCAGCTTAACTCGCGAGACCCAGTACTTC	CASSLTRETQYF
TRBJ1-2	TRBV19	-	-	TGTGCCAGTAGTATTCGACGGGATGGCTACACCTTC	CASSIRRDGYTF
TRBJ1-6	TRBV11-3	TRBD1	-	TGTGCCAGCAGCCAGGGGGAGAGATCACCCCTCCACTTT	CASSQGERSPLHF
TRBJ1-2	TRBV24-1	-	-	TGTGCCACCAGTGATGCCCACCTTAACTATGGCTACACCTTC	CATSDAHLNYGYTF
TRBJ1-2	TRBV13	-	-	TGTGCCAGCAGGACAAGGGGAGGGGCAGTGTATGGCTACACCTTC	CASRTRGGAVYGYTF
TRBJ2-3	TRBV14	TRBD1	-	TGTGCCAGCAGGCACGGGACAGGGCCTAGCACAGATACGCAGTATTTT	CASRHGTGPSTDTQYF
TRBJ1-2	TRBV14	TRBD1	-	TGTGCCAGCAGCCAAGAGGGACAGGGGAACTATGGCTACACCTTC	CASSQEGQGNYGYTF
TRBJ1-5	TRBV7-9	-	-	TGTGCCAGCAGCGACATGGACTATAGCAATCAGCCCCAGCATTTT	CASSDMDYSNQPQHF
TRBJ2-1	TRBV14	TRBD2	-	TGTGCCAGCAGCAAGTGGACTAGCACGGTCGATGAGCAGTTCTTC	CASSKWTSTVDEQFF
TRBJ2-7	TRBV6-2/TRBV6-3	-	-	TGTGCCAGCAGTCCCCAGGGGTACGAGCAGTACTTC	CASSPQGYEQYF